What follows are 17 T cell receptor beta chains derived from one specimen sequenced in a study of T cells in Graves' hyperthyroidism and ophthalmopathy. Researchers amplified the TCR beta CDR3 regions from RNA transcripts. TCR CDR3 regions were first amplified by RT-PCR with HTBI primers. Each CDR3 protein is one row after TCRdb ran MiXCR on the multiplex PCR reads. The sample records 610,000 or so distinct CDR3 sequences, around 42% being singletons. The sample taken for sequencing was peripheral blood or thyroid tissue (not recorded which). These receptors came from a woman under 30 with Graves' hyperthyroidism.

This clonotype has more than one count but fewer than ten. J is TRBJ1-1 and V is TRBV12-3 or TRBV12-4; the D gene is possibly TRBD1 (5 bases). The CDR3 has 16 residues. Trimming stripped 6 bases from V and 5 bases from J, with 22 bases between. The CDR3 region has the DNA TGTGCCAGCAGCCCGGGACTAGCGGTGGGCACGACTGAAGCTTTCTTT. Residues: CASSPGLAVGTTEAFF.

The CDR3 is CATSDRLAGGVDTQYF. The CDR3 coding sequence is TGTGCCACCAGTGATCGACTAGCGGGAGGGGTAGATACGCAGTATTTT. The V gene is TRBV24-1, the J gene TRBJ2-3, with 14 bases aligning to TRBD2. The V and J ends lost 3 bases and 5 bases, in that order; junction bases with no gene match: 3. This CDR3 has 16 residues. From germline, CDR1 is KGHDR and CDR2 SFDVKD.

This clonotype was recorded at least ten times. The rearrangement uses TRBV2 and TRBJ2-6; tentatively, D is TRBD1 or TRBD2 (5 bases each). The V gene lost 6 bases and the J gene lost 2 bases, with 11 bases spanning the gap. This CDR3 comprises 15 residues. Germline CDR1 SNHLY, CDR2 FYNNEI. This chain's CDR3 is CASRIGATGANVLTF. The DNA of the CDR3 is TGTGCCAGCAGGATCGGGGCCACTGGGGCCAACGTCCTGACTTTC.

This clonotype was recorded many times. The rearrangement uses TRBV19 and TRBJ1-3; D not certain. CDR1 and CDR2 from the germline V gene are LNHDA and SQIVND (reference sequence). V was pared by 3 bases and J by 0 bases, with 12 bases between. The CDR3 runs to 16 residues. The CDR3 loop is CASSITAQSSGNTIYF. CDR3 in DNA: TGTGCCAGTAGTATTACAGCACAAAGCTCTGGAAACACCATATATTTT.

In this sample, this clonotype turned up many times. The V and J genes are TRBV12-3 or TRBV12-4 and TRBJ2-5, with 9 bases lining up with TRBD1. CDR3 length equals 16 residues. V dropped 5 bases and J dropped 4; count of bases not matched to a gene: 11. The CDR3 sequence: CASSHGTGLTLETQYF. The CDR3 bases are TGTGCCAGCAGTCACGGGACAGGGTTAACGTTAGAGACCCAGTACTTC.

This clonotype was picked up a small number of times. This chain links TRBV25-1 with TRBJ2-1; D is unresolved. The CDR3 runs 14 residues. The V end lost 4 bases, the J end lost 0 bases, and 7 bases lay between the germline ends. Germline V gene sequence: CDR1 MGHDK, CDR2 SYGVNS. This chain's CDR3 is CASSGDFSYNEQFF. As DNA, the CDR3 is TGTGCCAGCAGTGGAGACTTCTCCTACAATGAGCAGTTCTTC. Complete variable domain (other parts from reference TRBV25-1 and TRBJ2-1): EADIYQTPRYLVIGTGKKITLECSQTMGHDKMYWYQQDPGMELHLIHYSYGVNSTEKGDLSSESTVSRIRTEHFPLTLESARPSHTSQYLCASSGDFSYNEQFFGPGTRLTVL.

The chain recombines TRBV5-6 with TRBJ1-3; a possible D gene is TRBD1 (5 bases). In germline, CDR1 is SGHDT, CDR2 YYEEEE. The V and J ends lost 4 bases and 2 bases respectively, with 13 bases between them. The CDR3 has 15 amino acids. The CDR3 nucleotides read TGTGCCAGCAGCCCGGCCGACAGTGCTGGAAACACCATATATTTT. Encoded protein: CASSPADSAGNTIYF.

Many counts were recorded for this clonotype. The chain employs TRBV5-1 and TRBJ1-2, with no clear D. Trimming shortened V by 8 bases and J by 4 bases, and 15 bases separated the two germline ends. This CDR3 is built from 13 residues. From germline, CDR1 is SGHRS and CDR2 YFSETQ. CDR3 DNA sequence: TGCGCCAGTACCTTTGTAGGCAGCTATGGCTACACCTTC. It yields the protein CASTFVGSYGYTF.

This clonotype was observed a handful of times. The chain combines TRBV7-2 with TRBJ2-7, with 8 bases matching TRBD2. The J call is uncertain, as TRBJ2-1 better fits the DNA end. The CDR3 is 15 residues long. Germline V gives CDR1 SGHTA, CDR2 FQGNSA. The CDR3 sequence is CASSFEAGVGHEQFF. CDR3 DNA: TGTGCCAGCAGCTTTGAAGCGGGAGTTGGGCATGAGCAGTTCTTC.

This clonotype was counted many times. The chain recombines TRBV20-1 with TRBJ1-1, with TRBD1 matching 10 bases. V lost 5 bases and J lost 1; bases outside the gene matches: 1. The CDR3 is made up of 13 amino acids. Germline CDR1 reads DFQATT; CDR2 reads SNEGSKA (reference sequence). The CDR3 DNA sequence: TGCAGTGCTTGGGACAGGGGGAACACTGAAGCTTTCTTT. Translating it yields CSAWDRGNTEAFF.

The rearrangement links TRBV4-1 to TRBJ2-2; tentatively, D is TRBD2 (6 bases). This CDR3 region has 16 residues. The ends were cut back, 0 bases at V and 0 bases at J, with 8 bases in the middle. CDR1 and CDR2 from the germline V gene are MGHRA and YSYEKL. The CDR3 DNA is TGCGCCAGCAGCCAAGAGGGCGGGACGAACACCGGGGAGCTGTTTTTT. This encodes CASSQEGGTNTGELFF.

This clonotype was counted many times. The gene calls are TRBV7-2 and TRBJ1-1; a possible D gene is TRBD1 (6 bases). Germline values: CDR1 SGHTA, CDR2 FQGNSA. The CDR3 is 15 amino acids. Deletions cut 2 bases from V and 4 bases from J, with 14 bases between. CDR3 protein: CASSLPGVRGTEAFF. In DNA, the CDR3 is TGTGCCAGCAGCTTACCAGGGGTTAGGGGCACTGAAGCTTTCTTT.

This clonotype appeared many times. This chain's CDR3 is CASSAAGTGRGRDTIYF. CDR3 coding DNA: TGTGCCAGCAGCGCTGCCGGGACAGGGCGCGGTAGGGACACCATATATTTT. The chain joins TRBV5-6 to TRBJ1-3, with 9 bases lining up with TRBD1. V was pared by 4 bases and J by 8 bases, with 16 bases of the junction left unmatched. Germline V gene lookup returns CDR1 SGHDT and CDR2 YYEEEE. The CDR3 has 17 amino acids.

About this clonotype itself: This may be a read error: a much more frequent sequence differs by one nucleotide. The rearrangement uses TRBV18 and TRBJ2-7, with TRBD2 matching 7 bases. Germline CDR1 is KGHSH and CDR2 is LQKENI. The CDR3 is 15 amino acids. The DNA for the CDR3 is TGTGCCAGCTCACCACGCGGGCGGGAGAGGAACGAGCAGCACTTC. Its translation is CASSPRGRERNEQHF. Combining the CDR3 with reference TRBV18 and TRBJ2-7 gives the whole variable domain NAGVMQNPRHLVRRRGQEARLRCSPMKGHSHVYWYRQLPEEGLKFMVYLQKENIIDESGMPKERFSAEFPKEGPSILRIQQVVRGDSAAYFCASSPRGRERNEQHFGPGTRLTVT.

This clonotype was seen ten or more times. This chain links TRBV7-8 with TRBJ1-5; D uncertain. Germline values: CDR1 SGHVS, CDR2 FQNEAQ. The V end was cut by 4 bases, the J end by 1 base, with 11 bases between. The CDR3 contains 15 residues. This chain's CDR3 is CASSSTDTSNQPQHF. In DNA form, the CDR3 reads TGTGCCAGCAGCTCCACCGACACGAGCAATCAGCCCCAGCATTTT.

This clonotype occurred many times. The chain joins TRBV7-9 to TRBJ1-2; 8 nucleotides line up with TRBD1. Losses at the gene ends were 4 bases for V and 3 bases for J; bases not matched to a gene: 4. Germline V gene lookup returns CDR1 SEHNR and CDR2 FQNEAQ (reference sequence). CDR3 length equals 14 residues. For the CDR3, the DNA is TGTGCCAGCAGCTCGACAGGGGAGGACTATGGCTACACCTTC. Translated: CASSSTGEDYGYTF. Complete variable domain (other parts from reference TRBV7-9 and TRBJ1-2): DTGVSQNPRHKITKRGQNVTFRCDPISEHNRLYWYRQTLGQGPEFLTYFQNEAQLEKSRLLSDRFSAERPKGSFSTLEIQRTEQGDSAMYLCASSSTGEDYGYTFGSGTRLTVV.

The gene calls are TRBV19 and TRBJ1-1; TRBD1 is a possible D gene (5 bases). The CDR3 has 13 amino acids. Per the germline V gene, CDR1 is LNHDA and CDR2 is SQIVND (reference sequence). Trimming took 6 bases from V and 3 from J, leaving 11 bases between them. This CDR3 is CASRLQVYTEAFF. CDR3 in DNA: TGTGCCAGTAGACTACAGGTGTACACTGAAGCTTTCTTT.